The 22 T cell receptor beta chains below were found in one sample sequenced in a study of human thymus T cells. Clones were read by immunoSEQ multiplex PCR, and TCRdb kept only the in-frame ones, dropping some. The data hold 40,000 to 55,000 clones, with about 94% observed a single time. Sequenced material: blood. The source of these receptors is a boy under two years old with a congenital heart defect but otherwise immunologically healthy.

The rearrangement uses TRBV29-1 and TRBJ2-1; D ambiguous. Trimming left V 4 bases short and J 6 bases short, with 7 bases between. The germline CDR1 and CDR2 sequences are SQVTM and ANQGSEA. CDR3 length: 11 residues. In DNA form, the CDR3 reads TGCAGCGTTGCCGTCGGCAATGAGCAGTTCTTC. Encoded protein: CSVAVGNEQFF.

This sequence joins TRBV28 and TRBJ1-3; the D is unclear. CDR3 length: 17 residues. The germline V gene has CDR1 MDHEN and CDR2 SYDVKM. V was trimmed by 5 bases and J by 0 bases, leaving 17 bases between them. CDR3 loop: CASSPYVASSSGNTIYF. CDR3 nucleotides: TGTGCCAGCAGTCCCTATGTGGCCTCGAGCTCTGGAAACACCATATATTTT. The whole variable domain, filled in from reference TRBV28 and TRBJ1-3, reads DVKVTQSSRYLVKRTGEKVFLECVQDMDHENMFWYRQDPGLGLRLIYFSYDVKMKEKGDIPEGYSVSREKKERFSLILESASTNQTSMYLCASSPYVASSSGNTIYFGEGSWLTVV.

The chain carries TRBV19 and TRBJ1-1; a possible D gene is TRBD1 (5 bases). Germline V lookup: CDR1 LNHDA, CDR2 SQIVND (reference sequence). This CDR3 spans 12 amino acids. Trimming removed 7 bases at V and 4 bases at J, with 10 bases between. For the CDR3, the DNA is TGTGCCAGTACAGCAGGGCCCACTGAAGCTTTCTTT. It codes for CASTAGPTEAFF.

V and J are TRBV11-2 and TRBJ1-6; 8 bases map to TRBD1. The V and J ends lost 5 bases and 10 bases, in that order; junction bases with no gene match: 10. The CDR3 spans 15 residues. CDR1 and CDR2 from the germline V gene are SGHAT and FQNNGV. The CDR3 loop is CASSQTTGGGSPLHF. CDR3 coding DNA: TGTGCCAGCAGCCAGACTACAGGGGGAGGGTCACCCCTCCACTTT.

This rearrangement joins TRBV7-2 to TRBJ1-5; the D gene is possibly TRBD1 (6 bases). This CDR3 region has 14 residues. Looked up from germline, CDR1 is SGHTA and CDR2 is FQGNSA. The germline V and J ends were trimmed by 2 bases and 6 bases, with 11 bases remaining between them. CDR3 loop: CASSLYRASQPQHF. As DNA, the CDR3 is TGTGCCAGCAGCTTATACAGGGCCAGTCAGCCCCAGCATTTT. Supplemented by reference TRBV7-2 and TRBJ1-5, the full variable domain reads GAGVSQSPSNKVTEKGKDVELRCDPISGHTALYWYRQSLGQGLEFLIYFQGNSAPDKSGLPSDRFSAERTGGSVSTLTIQRTQQEDSAVYLCASSLYRASQPQHFGDGTRLSIL.

The gene calls are TRBV21-1 and TRBJ2-5. TRBV21-1 is marked as a pseudogene. This CDR3 has 15 amino acids. The CDR3, as DNA: TGTGCCAGCAGCAAAGACACCCGGTACCAAGAGACCCAGTACTTC. It is translated as CASSKDTRYQETQYF.

The chain is built from TRBV18 and TRBJ1-1; no clear D. The CDR3 extends over 13 amino acids. Germline loops: CDR1 KGHSH, CDR2 LQKENI. V shed 5 bases and J shed 1 base, with 8 bases lying between them. The CDR3 sequence: CASSDNGNTEAFF. DNA of the CDR3: TGTGCCAGCTCAGATAACGGGAACACTGAAGCTTTCTTT. Full variable domain (outside the CDR3, taken from reference TRBV18 and TRBJ1-1): NAGVMQNPRHLVRRRGQEARLRCSPMKGHSHVYWYRQLPEEGLKFMVYLQKENIIDESGMPKERFSAEFPKEGPSILRIQQVVRGDSAAYFCASSDNGNTEAFFGQGTRLTVV.

This chain links TRBV4-1 with TRBJ2-7; 8 bases are a match to TRBD2. V trimming: 4 bases; J trimming: 6 bases; junction bases outside the gene matches: 11. CDR1 is MGHRA, CDR2 YSYEKL, per germline. This CDR3 is 15 amino acids long. This CDR3 reads CASSLIPRGAGEQYF. The CDR3 nucleotides read TGCGCCAGCAGCCTTATACCGCGGGGGGCCGGCGAGCAGTACTTC.

The chain combines TRBV30 with TRBJ2-4; no clear D gene. The ends were cut back, 1 base at V and 6 bases at J, with 4 bases in the middle. The CDR3 has 11 residues. Germline lookup yields CDR1 GTSNPN and CDR2 SVGIG (reference sequence). The CDR3 DNA reads TGTGCCTGGAGTGGGGGAAACATTCAGTACTTC. Its protein product is CAWSGGNIQYF.

This chain connects TRBV30 to TRBJ2-5; D perhaps matches TRBD2 (6 bases). V lost 8 bases, J lost 0 bases, and 22 bases lay in between. This CDR3 has 16 residues. Germline loops: CDR1 GTSNPN, CDR2 SVGIG (reference sequence). The CDR3 DNA sequence: TGTGCCACTCGGGACTCCTTAACTCTGTACCAAGAGACCCAGTACTTC. Its protein is CATRDSLTLYQETQYF.

V gene TRBV5-1 combines with J gene TRBJ1-5; tentatively, D is TRBD1 (5 bases). In germline, CDR1 is SGHRS, CDR2 YFSETQ. V was pared by 4 bases and J by 2 bases, with 10 bases between. This CDR3 comprises 14 residues. CDR3 amino acids: CASSPRGGNQPQHF. Here the CDR3 DNA reads TGCGCCAGCAGCCCCCGGGGGGGCAATCAGCCCCAGCATTTT. Complete variable domain (other parts from reference TRBV5-1 and TRBJ1-5): KAGVTQTPRYLIKTRGQQVTLSCSPISGHRSVSWYQQTPGQGLQFLFEYFSETQRNKGNFPGRFSGRQFSNSRSEMNVSTLELGDSALYLCASSPRGGNQPQHFGDGTRLSIL.

The chain carries TRBV5-1 and TRBJ1-3; D is undetermined. V lost 5 bases and J 0 bases, leaving 9 bases between the germline ends. The CDR3 consists of 14 residues. The germline V gene has CDR1 SGHRS and CDR2 YFSETQ. CDR3 region: CASRETSSGNTIYF. In nucleotides, the CDR3 is TGCGCCAGCAGGGAGACGAGCTCTGGAAACACCATATATTTT.

The V gene is TRBV18, the J gene TRBJ1-1; D not resolved. Germline V CDR1 and CDR2: KGHSH, LQKENI. V was trimmed by 1 base and J by 1 base, leaving 10 bases between them. The CDR3 consists of 15 residues. The chain's CDR3 is CASSPREHRNTEAFF. The CDR3 nucleotides are TGTGCCAGCTCACCACGTGAACACCGGAACACTGAAGCTTTCTTT. Full variable domain (rest looked up from reference TRBV18 and TRBJ1-1): NAGVMQNPRHLVRRRGQEARLRCSPMKGHSHVYWYRQLPEEGLKFMVYLQKENIIDESGMPKERFSAEFPKEGPSILRIQQVVRGDSAAYFCASSPREHRNTEAFFGQGTRLTVV.

Written as DNA, the CDR3 is TGTGCCAGCCCCGAATGGGGGGGGGTGGATGAAGCTTTCTTT. Its translation: CASPEWGGVDEAFF. V usage is TRBV2 and J usage is TRBJ1-1; tentative D call: TRBD1 (5 bases). Looked up from germline, CDR1 is SNHLY and CDR2 is FYNNEI. The ends were cut back, 8 bases at V and 7 bases at J, with 20 bases in the middle. This CDR3 comprises 14 residues.

The CDR3 here is CASSRLALDEQFF. Written as DNA, the CDR3 is TGTGCCAGCAGCCGACTAGCCCTAGATGAGCAGTTCTTC. The chain recombines TRBV11-3 with TRBJ2-1; 7 nucleotides line up with TRBD2. J was trimmed by 8 bases and V by 5 bases; bases with no gene match: 6. Looked up from germline, CDR1 is SGHNT and CDR2 is YENEEA. This CDR3 has 13 residues. Complete variable domain (other parts from reference TRBV11-3 and TRBJ2-1): EAGVVQSPRYKIIEKKQPVAFWCNPISGHNTLYWYLQNLGQGPELLIRYENEEAVDDSQLPKDRFSAERLKGVDSTLKIQPAELGDSAVYLCASSRLALDEQFFGPGTRLTVL.

The chain uses TRBV27 and TRBJ1-2; maybe TRBD1 (6 bases). The V gene lost 5 bases and the J gene lost 4 bases, with 17 bases spanning the gap. This CDR3 has 15 residues. CDR1 is MNHEY and CDR2 is SMNVEV in the germline V gene (reference sequence). The CDR3 DNA reads as TGTGCCAGCAGTGCGAGCCAACAGGGAATCTATGGCTACACCTTC. Its protein is CASSASQQGIYGYTF.

This chain connects TRBV7-7 to TRBJ2-2; D remains unclear. V lost 3 bases to trimming and J lost 0 bases, with 5 bases between them. Germline CDR1 SSHAT, CDR2 FNYEAQ (reference sequence). The CDR3 totals 14 residues. As DNA, the CDR3 is TGTGCCAGCAGCTTTACGCCGAACACCGGGGAGCTGTTTTTT. The encoded protein is CASSFTPNTGELFF.

This chain uses TRBV30 with TRBJ2-7; D ambiguous. Trimming left V 5 bases short and J 5 bases short, with 10 bases between. Germline lookup yields CDR1 GTSNPN and CDR2 SVGIG (reference sequence). The CDR3 extends over 11 amino acids. Written as DNA, the CDR3 is TGTGCCTGGGGTGCCTGGGACGAGCAGTACTTC. Translated: CAWGAWDEQYF. Looking up the rest from reference TRBV30 and TRBJ2-7 gives the full variable domain: SQTIHQWPATLVQPVGSPLSLECTVEGTSNPNLYWYRQAAGRGLQLLFYSVGIGQISSEVPQNLSASRPQDRQFILSSKKLLLSDSGFYLCAWGAWDEQYFGPGTRLTVT.

The chain uses TRBV27 and TRBJ1-2, with 7 bases fitting TRBD1. This CDR3 comprises 15 residues. Germline V gene data show CDR1 as MNHEY and CDR2 as SMNVEV (reference sequence). With V trimmed by 4 bases and J by 3 bases, 8 bases remained unmatched. The CDR3 DNA sequence: TGTGCCAGCAGTTCGGATAACAGGGGCTACTATGGCTACACCTTC. This encodes CASSSDNRGYYGYTF.

This chain links TRBV2 with TRBJ2-5; D unresolved. The germline V and J ends were trimmed by 4 bases and 5 bases, with 14 bases remaining between them. Germline V gene sequence: CDR1 SNHLY, CDR2 FYNNEI. The CDR3 loop spans 14 amino acids. The CDR3 region is CASSVSFTAETQYF. The CDR3 nucleotides read TGTGCCAGCAGTGTATCATTCACGGCGGAGACCCAGTACTTC.

This clone appeared a single time. The rearrangement links TRBV9 to TRBJ1-5, with no clear D. The CDR3 loop spans 15 amino acids. Germline V gene lookup returns CDR1 SGDLS and CDR2 YYNGEE. The ends were cut back, 3 bases at V and 0 bases at J, with 10 bases in the middle. CDR3 sequence: CASSATPYSNQPQHF. The CDR3 DNA reads as TGTGCCAGCAGCGCGACCCCCTATAGCAATCAGCCCCAGCATTTT.

This CDR3 is CASSLEGVRGYTF. The CDR3 region has the DNA TGTGCCAGCAGCTTAGAAGGGGTACGGGGCTACACCTTC. This chain joins TRBV7-2 and TRBJ1-2; a weak D match, TRBD1 (5 bases). The germline V and J ends were trimmed by 1 base and 8 bases, with 11 bases remaining between them. This CDR3 spans 13 amino acids. Per germline, CDR1 SGHTA and CDR2 FQGNSA.